This T cell receptor (beta chain) comes out of a study of shared clonotypes between healthy human individuals. Study at large: Every donor yielded three CD4 naive, three CD4 memory, two CD8 naive and one CD8 memory plate. Study-wide results and limits: On the whole, naive subsets had larger estimated richness than memory subsets had. Several donors shared about 4.8% of their naive CD4 clonotypes.

Splitting the CD4+ cells yielded a CD45RA+ naive subset and a CD45RA-negative memory subset. As for this clone: Its antigen is not known.

Trimming pared 7 bases from V and 4 bases from J, leaving 13 bases between. CDR3 size: 14 residues. The germline CDR1 and CDR2 sequences are MNHNS and SASEGT. The data were produced by immunoSEQ multiplex PCR, yet TCRdb's version contains in-frame clones alone and is incomplete. The sample has approximately 1,500,000 clones, around 95% seen once; the top ten hold over 1%. The sequence came from a man in his thirties or forties in good health. Sequencing input: naive CD4+ T cells sorted from blood. Subset noted: CD45RA+ positively selected. The chain has TRBV6-1 and TRBJ2-2; D might be TRBD2 (6 bases). The CDR3 DNA reads TGTGCCAGCATCAGCAGCGGGCTCACCGGGGAGCTGTTTTTT. Translation gives CASISSGLTGELFF.